This T cell receptor beta chain was sequenced in a study of T-cell memory formation after mild COVID-19 listed by TCRdb under 2021. Regarding the study in general: Most TCR sequence clusters were specific to one of the two donors. Two young, previously healthy adult volunteers made up the cohort, one male and one female. Longitudinal TCRalpha and TCRbeta repertoire sequencing tracked T-cell clones expanding and contracting after mild COVID-19 in a couple of donors. Overall study outcomes, separate from this receptor: Contracting CD4+ clones were found mainly in CM and EM memory subsets, while CD8+ clones were enriched in EMRA. The study included only a couple of mild cases, and larger cohorts that include severe cases with pre-infection samples were judged to be necessary. Some responding clones were found in pre-infection memory, which suggests that pre-existing cross-reactive memory T cells took part in the SARS-CoV-2 response. Clones that contracted from day 15 to 85 showed balanced CD4/CD8 phenotypes, whereas a second wave of clones that expanded from day 15 to 37 leaned towards CD4+. SARS-CoV-2 specificity of the second-wave clones peaking on day 37 was not confirmed.

PBMCs were isolated by Ficoll-Paque density gradient centrifugation. This clonotype was detected a few times. Its antigen is currently not known. Per-base qualities were not stored, and no clone one base away is much larger. Sequenced on an Illumina NovaSeq 6000. cDNA libraries for TCRalpha and TCRbeta were prepared by 5'RACE using constant-segment primers, with sample barcodes and unique molecular identifiers added. Trizol reagent was used to extract RNA from every sample. Amplification of the libraries took two PCR steps, and the second step added a second sample barcode plus Illumina TruSeq adapters. Sequencing of libraries was performed on an Illumina NovaSeq with 2 x 150 bp paired-end reads. Per the original workflow: With migec v1.2.7, reads were demultiplexed and then collapsed into UMI-guided consensus sequences. Using mixcr v2.1.11, UMI consensuses were aligned to TRA and TRB V and J templates and then assembled into clonotypes. Clonotypes were classified as expanded or contracted when called significant by both edgeR and NoisET, with noise models trained on biological replicates. For edgeR calls, the cutoffs were a false discovery rate-adjusted p below 0.01 and a log2 fold-change threshold of 1. As an exploratory analysis of dynamics, max-normalized trajectories of the 1000 most abundant clonotypes were examined with PCA combined with hierarchical clustering. Each responding clone was given a CD4 or CD8 phenotype based on the CD4+ and CD8+ repertoires, which had been sequenced separately. The raw public data were reprocessed by TCRdb itself: fastp quality trimming at Q25, MiXCR clonotype calling, in-frame beta chains only. CDR3 protein sequences are deduplicated, and each keeps its most common genes and DNA. These V and J calls derive from TCRdb rather than the authors' analysis. Recorded for this sample are about 68,000 distinct CDR3 sequences; approximately 16% of them occurred a single time. The ten largest clones capture 30% to 35% of the sample.

The receptor was isolated from an adult woman who had mild COVID-19 (a few samples of this study predate the infection). The sample titles of this study are shuffled in the database, so cell type and time point are left out; the donor was told from shared clones. The sequenced sample was PBMCs or a T cell subset sorted from them (not recorded which).

The bases read TGCAGCGTCTACGGCCGGGTCAGGGTTGTCAATGAGCAGTTCTTC. It encodes CSVYGRVRVVNEQFF. The chain links TRBV29-1 with TRBJ2-1; the D gene is possibly TRBD1, with 5 bases matching. Sequences SQVTM (CDR1) and ANQGSEA (CDR2) are obtained from the germline V gene. There are 15 amino acids in the CDR3, from cysteine to phenylalanine inclusive. The entry retains the CDR3 DNA only, 45 bases that are in frame from base 1. Trimming takes 6 bases from V and 6 bases from J, and the germline ends sit 21 bases apart.